One sample yielded the 16 T cell receptor beta chains listed below, sequenced in a study of cytomegalovirus exposure and HLA in healthy donors. It was with 60 Vbeta and 13 Jbeta primers that the PCR ran. Assay: immunoSEQ multiplex PCR; the TCRdb copy retains only in-frame clones and omits some. The sample contains approximately 120,000 clones, about 81% of which appear only once. The sequencing input was PBMCs. These receptors were taken from a woman younger than 45 in good health and CMV-seronegative.

The rearrangement uses TRBV5-1 and TRBJ2-3, with 9 bases lining up with TRBD2. Trimming at V came to 5 bases and at J to 4 bases, leaving 5 bases not matched to a gene. Germline CDR1 is SGHRS and CDR2 is YFSETQ. The CDR3 loop spans 14 amino acids. DNA of the CDR3: TGCGCCAGCAGTTTGACTAGCGGATCAGATACGCAGTATTTT. Amino acids: CASSLTSGSDTQYF. Variable domain in full (rest from reference TRBV5-1 and TRBJ2-3): KAGVTQTPRYLIKTRGQQVTLSCSPISGHRSVSWYQQTPGQGLQFLFEYFSETQRNKGNFPGRFSGRQFSNSRSEMNVSTLELGDSALYLCASSLTSGSDTQYFGPGTRLTVL.

This sequence joins TRBV6-5 and TRBJ2-5, with a tentative D call TRBD2 (6 bases). The CDR3 extends over 13 amino acids. Germline V gives CDR1 MNHEY, CDR2 SVGAGI. Between the trimmed V and J ends, which lost 8 bases and 4 bases, there was a span of 14 bases. CDR3 coding DNA: TGTGCCAGCCGGCGAACGGGAGTAGAGACCCAGTACTTC. Translating it yields CASRRTGVETQYF.

The gene calls are TRBV6-5 and TRBJ1-5, with 9 bases aligning to TRBD1. Germline trimming cut 8 bases from V and 5 bases from J; bases unmatched to any gene: 4. The CDR3 is made up of 13 amino acids. Germline CDR1 MNHEY, CDR2 SVGAGI. The CDR3 here is CASSRDRDQPQHF. Here the CDR3 DNA reads TGTGCCAGCTCGAGGGACAGGGATCAGCCCCAGCATTTT.

The V and J genes are TRBV6-4 and TRBJ2-2, with D possibly being TRBD1 (5 bases). V gave up 3 bases and J gave up 5 bases, with 13 bases separating them. Germline V gene lookup returns CDR1 MRHNA and CDR2 SNTAGT. The CDR3 has 15 residues. As DNA, the CDR3 is TGTGCCAGCAGTGAAGGGGCGGATGGAACCGGGGAGCTGTTTTTT. The encoded protein is CASSEGADGTGELFF.

This clone appeared once. The J gene is TRBJ2-2, the V gene TRBV5-4, with a tentative D call TRBD1 (5 bases). Germline CDR1 is SGHNT and CDR2 is YYREEE (reference sequence). V lost 0 bases and J lost 6, with 12 bases in between. The CDR3 length is 15 residues. CDR3 in DNA: TGTGCCAGCAGCTTGGCGGCAGGGAAGGCCGGGGAGCTGTTTTTT. Its protein product is CASSLAAGKAGELFF.

The rearrangement links TRBV11-2 to TRBJ2-5, with a possible D match to TRBD2 (5 bases). This CDR3 region has 13 residues. Deletions cut 2 bases from V and 5 bases from J, with 9 bases between. Germline assignment: CDR1 SGHAT and CDR2 FQNNGV. CDR3 loop: CASSLMRVETQYF. For the CDR3, the DNA is TGTGCCAGCAGCTTAATGAGGGTCGAGACCCAGTACTTC.

The chain has TRBV4-1 and TRBJ1-5; 7 bases are a match to TRBD1. J gave up 0 bases and V 1 base, and 9 bases lay outside the gene matches. The germline gives CDR1 MGHRA, CDR2 YSYEKL. The CDR3 is 18 amino acids. This CDR3 is CASSQAPGGYYSNQPQHF. The CDR3, as DNA: TGCGCCAGCAGCCAAGCCCCAGGGGGGTACTATAGCAATCAGCCCCAGCATTTT.

The rearrangement links TRBV5-1 to TRBJ2-2; D perhaps matches TRBD1 (6 bases). Trimming took off 7 bases at V and 0 bases at J, with 10 bases between the two ends. Germline-derived CDR1 and CDR2 are SGHRS and YFSETQ. The CDR3 loop spans 14 amino acids. DNA for the CDR3: TGCGCCAGCTACTCAGGGGCGAACACCGGGGAGCTGTTTTTT. Its protein is CASYSGANTGELFF.

This clone occurred a few times. Its ends do not fully match the called genes, so a read error is possible. The chain is built from TRBV28 and TRBJ1-1; TRBD1 matches 11 bases. In germline, CDR1 is MDHEN, CDR2 SYDVKM. This CDR3 contains 13 residues. CDR3 sequence (DNA): TGTGCCAGCAGTCCAGTTTTGGGGACAGGGGGAACTTTT. Translation gives CASSPVLGTGGTF.

The sample holds a few counts of this clone. V gene TRBV25-1 combines with J gene TRBJ2-7; 10 bases map to TRBD1. The germline V gene encodes CDR1 MGHDK and CDR2 SYGVNS. The CDR3 totals 17 residues. V was pared by 3 bases and J by 5 bases, with 13 bases of the junction left unmatched. CDR3 bases: TGTGCCAGCAGTGAGGGGCTGCTGGGACAGGGGAACCACGAGCAGTACTTC. Amino acids: CASSEGLLGQGNHEQYF.

V is TRBV27 and J is TRBJ2-2; 11 bases match TRBD1. With 6 bases clipped from V and 4 bases from J, the junction kept 10 bases outside the gene matches. This CDR3 contains 17 residues. The V gene's germline CDR1 is MNHEY and CDR2 SMNVEV (reference sequence). CDR3 in amino acids: CASSPWAGTGGTGELFF. CDR3 nucleotide sequence: TGTGCCAGCAGCCCCTGGGCCGGGACAGGGGGCACCGGGGAGCTGTTTTTT.

The rearrangement uses TRBV27 and TRBJ1-3; 8 bases are a match to TRBD1. J was trimmed by 0 bases and V by 6 bases; bases with no gene match: 4. CDR3 length equals 15 residues. Per germline, CDR1 MNHEY and CDR2 SMNVEV (reference sequence). The CDR3 here is CASRTGANSGNTIYF. The CDR3 bases are TGTGCCAGCAGGACAGGGGCTAACTCTGGAAACACCATATATTTT.

The gene calls are TRBV11-2 and TRBJ1-5; 8 positions agree with TRBD1. CDR1 and CDR2 (germline): SGHAT, FQNNGV. V trimming: 5 bases; J trimming: 6 bases; junction bases outside the gene matches: 3. The CDR3 has 13 residues. CDR3 protein: CASSRQGSQPQHF. In DNA form, the CDR3 reads TGTGCCAGCAGCCGACAGGGGAGTCAGCCCCAGCATTTT.

V is TRBV7-2 and J is TRBJ1-5, with TRBD1 as a possible D gene (6 bases). Between the trimmed V and J ends, which lost 2 bases and 5 bases, there was a span of 13 bases. CDR1 and CDR2 (germline): SGHTA, FQGNSA. The length of the CDR3 is 15 residues. Here the CDR3 reads CASSLQGGLDQPQHF. CDR3 nucleotide sequence: TGTGCCAGCAGCTTACAAGGGGGTCTGGATCAGCCCCAGCATTTT.

The V and J genes are TRBV28 and TRBJ1-5; 9 bases map to TRBD1. The CDR3 has 14 amino acids. V dropped 2 bases and J dropped 10; count of bases not matched to a gene: 6. CDR1 MDHEN and CDR2 SYDVKM come from the germline V gene. CDR3 nucleotides: TGTGCCAGCAGTTTAAGGGACAGGGACAGACCCCAGCATTTT. Translation: CASSLRDRDRPQHF.

This sequence joins TRBV9 and TRBJ1-1; D may be TRBD1 (5 bases). V lost 3 bases and J 1 base, leaving 13 bases between the germline ends. CDR3 length equals 15 residues. Germline V CDR1 and CDR2: SGDLS, YYNGEE. The CDR3 nucleotides are TGTGCCAGCAGCGCAACGGGGGTCGCGAACACTGAAGCTTTCTTT. Its translation is CASSATGVANTEAFF.